These T cell receptor beta chains were read from a single sample in a study of OX40 agonist ivuxolimab in advanced cancers. This table comes from immunoSEQ multiplex PCR, and its TCRdb copy is limited to in-frame clones, with some not included. Seen here are fewer than 65,000 clones, around 90% observed once, and the top ten hold 1.9%. Sequenced here: CD4+ or CD8+ T cells sorted from blood, sampled in a trial of the OX40 agonist ivuxolimab. The receptors come from an adult with an advanced solid tumor such as melanoma, head and neck, liver or kidney cancer. The CDR3 runs from the conserved cysteine through the conserved F or W. D genes are given only for firm matches. Clone size appears in some rows only: once, few, many, or a class for an expanded clone.

j_call clone_size v_call d_call cdr3_nt cdr3_aa
TRBJ1-4 - TRBV5-8 - TGTGCCAGCAGCTTGAACCGGGAGGGGCCTAATGAAAAACTGTTTTTT CASSLNREGPNEKLFF
TRBJ2-1 - TRBV11-2 - TGTGCCAGCAGCTTAACGACAGGGGCGGGGGGTGAGCAGTTCTTC CASSLTTGAGGEQFF
TRBJ1-4 - TRBV19 - TGTGCCAGTAGCGAGACAGGAAATAATGAAAAACTGTTTTTT CASSETGNNEKLFF
TRBJ2-1 - TRBV6-4 TRBD1 TGTGCCAGCAGTGAGACAGGGGATGGGTCCTACAATGAGCAGTTCTTC CASSETGDGSYNEQFF
TRBJ1-1 - TRBV2 - TGTGCCGGTGTCCCCCCTTTGAACACTGAAGCTTTCTTT CAGVPPLNTEAFF
TRBJ1-2 - TRBV28 - TGTGCCAGCAGACTTCCCGGGGGGCAGGTTAACTATGGCTACACCTTC CASRLPGGQVNYGYTF
TRBJ2-7 - TRBV11-2 - TGTGCCAGCAGCTACACCCAAGGGACGGAGCAGTACTTC CASSYTQGTEQYF
TRBJ1-3 - TRBV7-2 - TGTGCCAGCAGCCCGGACGGTTACTCTGGAAACACCATATATTTT CASSPDGYSGNTIYF
TRBJ1-2 - TRBV20-1 - TGCAGTGCTGTAGAAGGCGGCTACACCTTC CSAVEGGYTF
TRBJ1-1 - TRBV11-2 - TGTGCCAGCAGCCGATTATCAGGGTATAACACTGAAGCTTTCTTT CASSRLSGYNTEAFF
TRBJ2-7 - TRBV7-6 - TGTGCCAGCAGCTCCGTTAGGGGGGGTGCTACCGAGCAGTACTTC CASSSVRGGATEQYF
TRBJ2-7 - TRBV11-2 TRBD1 TGTGCCAGCAGCAAAGGACAGGGGGCCGCCTACGAGCAGTACTTC CASSKGQGAAYEQYF
TRBJ2-1 - TRBV7-6 - TGTGCCAGCGCCGACGGCCGGCACCCAGTAGTCAATGAGCAGTTCTTC CASADGRHPVVNEQFF
TRBJ2-5 - TRBV10-3 TRBD1 TGTGCCATCAGTGAATCGACAGGGGTGGGGCAAGAGACCCAGTACTTC CAISESTGVGQETQYF
TRBJ1-1 once TRBV14 - TGTGCCAGCAGCCGCCAGGGGTACCGCCTTGAAGCTTTCTTT CASSRQGYRLEAFF
TRBJ2-7 - TRBV5-4 - TGTGCCAGCAGCGTTCCGGGACCCTGGAACGAGCAGTACTTC CASSVPGPWNEQYF
TRBJ2-3 - TRBV4-2 TRBD2 TGTGCCAGCAACTCCGGGACTAGCGGGCAGGGTACGCAGTATTTT CASNSGTSGQGTQYF
TRBJ1-2 - TRBV11-3 - TGTGCCAGCAGCTTATCGGGCTATGGCTACACCTTC CASSLSGYGYTF
TRBJ1-1 few TRBV19 - TGTGCCAGTAGTGTTCGGAACACTGAAGCTTTCTTT CASSVRNTEAFF
TRBJ2-7 - TRBV7-9 - TGTGCCAGCAGCTCAGGCAGGGACGCCTACGAGCAGTACTTC CASSSGRDAYEQYF
TRBJ1-1 - TRBV9 - TGTGCCAGCAGCCTCAACAGGGAAAGGGGTGAAGCTTTCTTT CASSLNRERGEAFF
TRBJ2-5 - TRBV28 TRBD2 TGTGCCACCAGACTAGCGGGGGCCCGAATACAAGAGACCCAGTACTTC CATRLAGARIQETQYF
TRBJ1-1 - TRBV6-1 TRBD1 TGTGCCGGAAACAGGGGGAACACTGAAGCTTTCTTT CAGNRGNTEAFF
TRBJ2-7 - TRBV7-2 - TGTGCCAGCAGCATAGCCGGGACAACCGGGTACGAGCAGTACTTC CASSIAGTTGYEQYF
TRBJ2-1 - TRBV5-1 - TGCGCCAGCAGCTTGAGTCAAGGGGTCGTGTTCTTC CASSLSQGVVFF
TRBJ1-1 - TRBV28 - TGTGCCAGCTCTGAATTCAGGGGCGGTGAAGCTTTCTTT CASSEFRGGEAFF
TRBJ2-5 - TRBV5-4 - TGTGCCAGCAGCTTGGAAGGGGGTAGAGAGACCCAGTACTTC CASSLEGGRETQYF
TRBJ2-1 once TRBV9 - TGTGCCAGCAGCGACGGGACAAGGATTTACAATGAGCAGTTCTTC CASSDGTRIYNEQFF
TRBJ2-6 once TRBV30 - TGTGCCTGGAGTTTGGGACACCGCAGCTCTGGGGCCAACGTCCTGACTTTC CAWSLGHRSSGANVLTF
TRBJ2-5 - TRBV2 - TGTGCCAGCAGTGAGGGCAGGATCCAAGAGACCCAGTACTTC CASSEGRIQETQYF
TRBJ1-2 - TRBV6-1 TRBD1 TGTGCCACCCAGACAGGGGGGGACTATGGCTACACCTTC CATQTGGDYGYTF
TRBJ2-5 - TRBV18 - TGTGCCAGCTCACCCAGGGTAGGGGAGACCCAGTACTTC CASSPRVGETQYF
TRBJ2-5 - TRBV5-4 - TGTGCCAGCAGCCGGGGGGCGGGGTTTGGGTTAGGGGAGACCCAGTACTTC CASSRGAGFGLGETQYF
TRBJ2-1 - TRBV15 - TGTGCCACCAGCCCGCTCACGGAACTAGTGATCAATGAGCAGTTCTTC CATSPLTELVINEQFF
TRBJ2-6 - TRBV27 - TGTGCCAGCAGTTTATGGGGTTCTGGGGCCAACGTCCTGACTTTC CASSLWGSGANVLTF